The next 26 T cell receptor beta chains were all read from a single sample in a study of cytomegalovirus exposure and HLA in healthy donors. The PCR used 60 Vbeta and 13 Jbeta primers. TCRdb keeps only in-frame clones here, not all; method: immunoSEQ multiplex PCR. The sample has 210,000 or so clones; over 80% are singletons. What was sequenced was PBMCs. Every receptor here comes from a boy aged 2 to 9 in good health and CMV-seronegative.

The V call is TRBV30, the J call TRBJ1-2, with 10 bases fitting TRBD1. The CDR3 runs to 14 residues. Germline CDR1 is GTSNPN and CDR2 is SVGIG (reference sequence). With 1 base clipped from V and 7 bases from J, the junction kept 6 bases outside the gene matches. CDR3 protein: CAWSGQGASSGYTF. As DNA, the CDR3 is TGTGCCTGGAGTGGACAGGGGGCGTCGAGTGGCTACACCTTC.

The chain couples TRBV6-5 to TRBJ2-4; D is perhaps TRBD2 (6 bases). The CDR3 totals 14 residues. The germline V gene has CDR1 MNHEY and CDR2 SVGAGI. V dropped 7 bases and J dropped 1 base, with 11 bases sitting between them. This CDR3 reads CASKAGGAKNIQYF. The CDR3 bases are TGTGCCAGCAAAGCGGGTGGTGCCAAAAACATTCAGTACTTC.

This chain uses TRBV5-4 with TRBJ1-1; maybe TRBD1 (5 bases). The CDR3 has 17 residues. V lost 2 bases and J lost 0, with 17 bases in between. Germline assignment: CDR1 SGHNT and CDR2 YYREEE (reference sequence). CDR3 loop: CASSFSGVQTMNTEAFF. In DNA, the CDR3 is TGTGCCAGCAGCTTTTCGGGGGTCCAGACCATGAACACTGAAGCTTTCTTT.

The chain recombines TRBV5-1 with TRBJ1-2, with D tentatively TRBD1 (6 bases). The CDR3 runs 16 residues. Deletions cut 4 bases from V and 2 bases from J, with 18 bases between. Per the germline V gene, CDR1 is SGHRS and CDR2 is YFSETQ. CDR3 protein: CASSVTGSSLNYGYTF. The CDR3 nucleotides read TGCGCCAGCAGCGTGACAGGTTCCTCCCTAAACTATGGCTACACCTTC.

This rearrangement joins TRBV11-2 to TRBJ1-1; D gene unclear. The germline V gene has CDR1 SGHAT and CDR2 FQNNGV. V was cut by 1 base and J by 1 base, with 4 bases left in between. The CDR3 length is 13 residues. Here the CDR3 DNA reads TGTGCCAGCAGCTTAGGACAGAACACTGAAGCTTTCTTT. Encoded protein: CASSLGQNTEAFF.

J is TRBJ1-1 and V is TRBV9; D is uncertain. CDR3 length: 19 residues. V lost 4 bases and J lost 6, with 31 bases in between. Germline assignment: CDR1 SGDLS and CDR2 YYNGEE. CDR3 in amino acids: CASSHLMEGRRLQHPEAFF. In DNA form, the CDR3 reads TGTGCCAGCAGCCACCTCATGGAGGGCAGGAGGCTACAACACCCTGAAGCTTTCTTT. The whole variable domain, remainder taken from reference TRBV9 and TRBJ1-1, is DSGVTQTPKHLITATGQRVTLRCSPRSGDLSVYWYQQSLDQGLQFLIQYYNGEERAKGNILERFSAQQFPDLHSELNLSSLELGDSALYFCASSHLMEGRRLQHPEAFFGQGTRLTVV.

The chain links TRBV5-1 to TRBJ2-5; TRBD2 is a possible D gene (6 bases). The CDR3 has 13 amino acids. Trimming took 4 bases from V and 0 from J, leaving 7 bases between them. The germline CDR1 and CDR2 sequences are SGHRS and YFSETQ. The CDR3 nucleotides are TGCGCCAGCAGCGGGGGGAACCAAGAGACCCAGTACTTC. Translating gives CASSGGNQETQYF.

The rearrangement uses TRBV27 and TRBJ2-1; D is possibly TRBD1 (5 bases). This CDR3 spans 13 amino acids. V was shortened by 8 bases and J by 4 bases, with 12 bases between the two germline ends. The V gene's germline CDR1 is MNHEY and CDR2 SMNVEV (reference sequence). The CDR3 DNA is TGTGCCAGCGCACGACAGATGTACAATGAGCAGTTCTTC. It codes for CASARQMYNEQFF.

The V and J genes are TRBV30 and TRBJ1-6; D gene unclear. Germline CDR1 and CDR2: GTSNPN and SVGIG (reference sequence). The length of the CDR3 is 11 residues. The germline V and J ends were trimmed by 0 bases and 10 bases, with 4 bases remaining between them. The CDR3 DNA sequence: TGTGCCTGGAGTGTCGGGTCACCCCTCCACTTT. This encodes CAWSVGSPLHF.

The chain has TRBV4-1 and TRBJ2-7; D call uncertain. Trimming took 1 base from V and 5 from J, leaving 6 bases between them. The V gene's germline CDR1 is MGHRA and CDR2 YSYEKL. The CDR3 has 12 amino acids. This CDR3 is CASSQGSDEQYF. As DNA, the CDR3 is TGCGCCAGCAGCCAAGGGTCGGACGAGCAGTACTTC.

The chain is built from TRBV6-6 and TRBJ1-2; D remains unclear. The CDR3 length is 13 residues. CDR1 and CDR2 (germline): MNHNY, SVGAGI (reference sequence). V gave up 10 bases and J gave up 5 bases, with 17 bases separating them. Here the CDR3 reads CATLEEGSYGYTF. CDR3 nucleotide sequence: TGTGCCACTTTAGAGGAAGGTTCTTATGGCTACACCTTC.

The chain joins TRBV2 to TRBJ2-1, with TRBD2 matching 7 bases. The J segment lost 8 bases and the V segment lost 6 bases, leaving 7 bases of the junction unmatched. This CDR3 comprises 13 residues. Germline loops: CDR1 SNHLY, CDR2 FYNNEI. The CDR3 DNA reads as TGTGCCAGCAGCCGGGAGGCCAGGGATGAGCAGTTCTTC. Amino acids: CASSREARDEQFF.

The V and J genes are TRBV2 and TRBJ2-5; TRBD1 aligns across 8 bases. J lost 1 base, V lost 4 bases, and 5 bases had no gene match. There are 15 residues in the CDR3. Per germline, CDR1 SNHLY and CDR2 FYNNEI. The CDR3 protein is CASSADRVLQETQYF. Here the CDR3 DNA reads TGTGCCAGCAGTGCGGACAGGGTGCTCCAAGAGACCCAGTACTTC.

This rearrangement joins TRBV6-5 to TRBJ1-4; D unclear. The ends were cut back, 4 bases at V and 5 bases at J, with 11 bases in the middle. Germline CDR1 MNHEY, CDR2 SVGAGI. This CDR3 spans 14 amino acids. CDR3 bases: TGTGCCAGCAGTTTCGGACTGACCAATGAAAAACTGTTTTTT. This translates into CASSFGLTNEKLFF.

CDR3 amino acids: CASSATPGNWATDTQYF. DNA of the CDR3: TGTGCCAGTAGTGCAACACCGGGAAATTGGGCCACAGATACGCAGTATTTT. The V and J genes are TRBV19 and TRBJ2-3; D possibly corresponds to TRBD2 (5 bases). V was trimmed by 5 bases and J by 2 bases, leaving 20 bases between them. Per germline, CDR1 LNHDA and CDR2 SQIVND (reference sequence). This CDR3 has 17 amino acids.

The J gene is TRBJ2-7, the V gene TRBV7-2; 9 bases are a match to TRBD2. The CDR3 contains 17 residues. Germline values: CDR1 SGHTA, CDR2 FQGNSA. With 2 bases clipped from V and 2 bases from J, the junction kept 10 bases outside the gene matches. CDR3 loop: CASSLSRTSDATYEQYF. The CDR3 region has the DNA TGTGCCAGCAGCTTATCGCGGACTAGCGACGCCACCTACGAGCAGTACTTC.

V gene TRBV7-8 combines with J gene TRBJ1-5, with D perhaps matching TRBD1 (5 bases). V gave up 2 bases and J gave up 0 bases, with 8 bases separating them. In germline, CDR1 is SGHVS, CDR2 FQNEAQ. The CDR3 covers 15 residues. CDR3 sequence: CASSLHTGSNQPQHF. CDR3 sequence (DNA): TGTGCCAGCAGCTTACATACAGGTAGCAATCAGCCCCAGCATTTT.

The chain recombines TRBV27 with TRBJ2-7; 8 bases fit TRBD1. The CDR3 extends over 14 amino acids. V dropped 3 bases and J dropped 3; count of bases not matched to a gene: 4. Germline values: CDR1 MNHEY, CDR2 SMNVEV (reference sequence). This chain's CDR3 is CASSFSGGLYEQYF. The CDR3 nucleotides are TGTGCCAGCAGTTTTTCAGGGGGCCTCTACGAGCAGTACTTC.

The rearrangement uses TRBV4-1 and TRBJ2-7; 7 positions agree with TRBD2. The germline V gene encodes CDR1 MGHRA and CDR2 YSYEKL. V gave up 5 bases and J gave up 1 base; unmatched junction bases: 2. CDR3 length: 13 amino acids. In DNA, the CDR3 is TGCGCCAGCAGCTTGGGGGGGTCCTACGAGCAGTACTTC. As protein: CASSLGGSYEQYF.

J is TRBJ2-5 and V is TRBV21-1; no check of the table's D call, TRBD1, against the DNA was made. TRBV21-1 is a recognized pseudogene. The CDR3 covers 14 residues. CDR3 sequence: CASSTPDIQETQYF. DNA of the CDR3: TGTGCCAGCAGCACGCCGGACATCCAAGAGACCCAGTACTTC.

The gene calls are TRBV5-8 and TRBJ2-3; the match to TRBD1 covers 7 bases. The CDR3 is made up of 13 amino acids. Losses at the gene ends were 4 bases for V and 6 bases for J; bases not matched to a gene: 5. The germline gives CDR1 SGHTS, CDR2 YDEGEE. The CDR3 loop reads CASSVGQVDTQYF. DNA of the CDR3: TGTGCCAGCAGCGTAGGACAGGTGGATACGCAGTATTTT. Full variable domain (outside the CDR3, taken from reference TRBV5-8 and TRBJ2-3): EAGVTQSPTHLIKTRGQQATLRCSPISGHTSVYWYQQALGLGLQFLLWYDEGEERNRGNFPPRFSGRQFPNYSSELNVNALELEDSALYLCASSVGQVDTQYFGPGTRLTVL.

As to this clone: The germline gene is not matched at one end of the junction; a read error may be the cause. The rearrangement links TRBV5-4 to TRBJ2-7, with a weak D call TRBD2 (6 bases). Germline V lookup: CDR1 SGHNT, CDR2 YYREEE (reference sequence). The CDR3 loop spans 16 amino acids. The CDR3 spells CASSPLTGLQSSEQYF. The CDR3 DNA follows: TGTGCCAGCAGCCCGCTCACGGGACTGCAGTCCTCCGAGCAGTACTTC.

The genes are TRBV30 and TRBJ1-5; no reliable D call. Trimming removed 2 bases at V and 2 bases at J, with 16 bases between. CDR1 GTSNPN and CDR2 SVGIG come from the germline V gene (reference sequence). This CDR3 has 16 amino acids. The CDR3 spells CAWSPLGGYGNQPQHF. CDR3 DNA: TGTGCCTGGAGTCCTTTAGGAGGGTATGGCAATCAGCCCCAGCATTTT.

The genes are TRBV7-6 and TRBJ2-3, with a possible D match to TRBD1 (5 bases). Germline assignment: CDR1 SGHVS and CDR2 FNYEAQ. Trimming removed 2 bases at V and 0 bases at J, with 9 bases between. This CDR3 has 15 residues. The CDR3 loop reads CASSLQAGSTDTQYF. CDR3 nucleotides: TGTGCCAGCAGCTTACAGGCAGGGAGCACAGATACGCAGTATTTT.

In the case of this clone: An end of the junction differs from the germline gene, which may be a read error. This rearrangement joins TRBV7-9 to TRBJ2-7; weak D call: TRBD2 (5 bases). The germline V gene has CDR1 SEHNR and CDR2 FQNEAQ (reference sequence). This CDR3 is 15 amino acids long. CDR3 amino acids: CASSLAEEPSYERYF. In DNA, the CDR3 is TGTGCCAGCAGCTTAGCGGAGGAGCCTTCCTACGAGCGGTACTTC.

The gene calls are TRBV7-8 and TRBJ1-1, with D uncertain. There are 12 residues in the CDR3. Per germline, CDR1 SGHVS and CDR2 FQNEAQ. V lost 3 bases to trimming and J lost 8 bases, with 10 bases between them. CDR3 sequence: CASSFGPEEAFF. As DNA, the CDR3 is TGTGCCAGCAGCTTTGGGCCGGAAGAAGCTTTCTTT.